Listed here are 4 T cell receptor beta chains from one sample, sequenced in a study of T cell clonotyping in hematopoietic cell transplantation. Method: immunoSEQ multiplex PCR; TCRdb's copy keeps in-frame clones and lacks some. The sample includes tens of thousands of clones, just over 85% of them seen just once. Time point noted: recipient sample about 28 days before transplant, after cytoreduction. Here the sequenced sample was peripheral blood mononuclear cells, taken before stem cell transplant. The receptors shown here come from a man aged 60 to 75 with biphenotypic leukemia. Some clones in this sample may be carry-over from other donors' samples.

This chain joins TRBV30 and TRBJ1-3; tentatively, D is TRBD1 (6 bases). Germline CDR1 is GTSNPN and CDR2 is SVGIG (reference sequence). The germline V and J ends were trimmed by 3 bases and 4 bases, with 13 bases remaining between them. This CDR3 spans 14 amino acids. This CDR3 reads CAWSLTGSGNTIYF. The CDR3 DNA sequence: TGTGCCTGGAGCTTGACAGGATCCGGAAACACCATATATTTT.

V is TRBV6-6 and J is TRBJ1-2, with D possibly TRBD1 on 6 matching bases. Trimming shortened V by 2 bases and J by 5 bases, and 18 bases separated the two germline ends. The CDR3 has 16 residues. Germline assignment: CDR1 MNHNY and CDR2 SVGAGI (reference sequence). In DNA, the CDR3 is TGTGCCAGCAGTTACGCCGGCCGCGGGGGCTGGTATGGCTACACCTTC. Translating it yields CASSYAGRGGWYGYTF.

CDR3: CASSRDGSYEQYF. In DNA, the CDR3 is TGTGCCAGCAGCCGGGACGGCTCCTACGAGCAGTACTTC. V usage is TRBV7-2 and J usage is TRBJ2-7; D is perhaps TRBD1 or TRBD2 (5 bases each). The CDR3 is 13 amino acids. Trimming shortened V by 5 bases and J by 0 bases, and 8 bases separated the two germline ends. Looked up from germline, CDR1 is SGHTA and CDR2 is FQGNSA. The full variable domain, with the rest looked up from reference TRBV7-2 and TRBJ2-7, is GAGVSQSPSNKVTEKGKDVELRCDPISGHTALYWYRQSLGQGLEFLIYFQGNSAPDKSGLPSDRFSAERTGGSVSTLTIQRTQQEDSAVYLCASSRDGSYEQYFGPGTRLTVT.

The chain couples TRBV7-2 to TRBJ2-1; 10 bases are shared with TRBD2. The V and J ends lost 1 base and 9 bases, in that order; junction bases with no gene match: 15. The V gene's germline CDR1 is SGHTA and CDR2 FQGNSA. The CDR3 extends over 18 amino acids. The CDR3 region is CASSLDFGLADHGPEQFF. DNA for the CDR3: TGTGCCAGCAGCTTAGATTTCGGACTAGCGGATCACGGCCCTGAGCAGTTCTTC.